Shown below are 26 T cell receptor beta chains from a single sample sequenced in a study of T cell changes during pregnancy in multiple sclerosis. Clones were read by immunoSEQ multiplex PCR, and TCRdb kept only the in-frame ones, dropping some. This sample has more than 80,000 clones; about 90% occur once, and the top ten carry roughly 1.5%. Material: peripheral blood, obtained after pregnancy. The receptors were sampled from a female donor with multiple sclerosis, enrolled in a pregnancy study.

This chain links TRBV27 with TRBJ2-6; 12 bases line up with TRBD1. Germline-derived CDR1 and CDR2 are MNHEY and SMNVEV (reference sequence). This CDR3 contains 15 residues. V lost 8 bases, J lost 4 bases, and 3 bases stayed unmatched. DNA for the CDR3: TGTGCCAGCGGGACAGGGGGCTCGGGGGCCAACGTCCTGACTTTC. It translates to CASGTGGSGANVLTF.

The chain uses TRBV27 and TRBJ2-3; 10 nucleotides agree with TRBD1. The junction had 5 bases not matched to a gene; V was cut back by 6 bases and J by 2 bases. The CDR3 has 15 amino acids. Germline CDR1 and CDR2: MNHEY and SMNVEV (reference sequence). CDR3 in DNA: TGTGCCAGCAGGAGGGACAGGGGTAACACAGATACGCAGTATTTT. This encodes CASRRDRGNTDTQYF.

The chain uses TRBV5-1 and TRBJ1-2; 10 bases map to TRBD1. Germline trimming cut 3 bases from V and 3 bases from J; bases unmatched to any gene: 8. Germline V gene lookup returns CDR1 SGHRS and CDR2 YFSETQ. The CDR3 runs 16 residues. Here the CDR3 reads CASSSTGTGDHYGYTF. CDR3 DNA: TGCGCCAGCAGCTCAACCGGGACAGGGGATCACTATGGCTACACCTTC. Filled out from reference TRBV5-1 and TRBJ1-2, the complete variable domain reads KAGVTQTPRYLIKTRGQQVTLSCSPISGHRSVSWYQQTPGQGLQFLFEYFSETQRNKGNFPGRFSGRQFSNSRSEMNVSTLELGDSALYLCASSSTGTGDHYGYTFGSGTRLTVV.

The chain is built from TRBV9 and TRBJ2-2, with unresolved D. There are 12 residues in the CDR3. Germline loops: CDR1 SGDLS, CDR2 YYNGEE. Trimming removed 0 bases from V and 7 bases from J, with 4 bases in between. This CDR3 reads CASSVVSGELFF. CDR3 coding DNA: TGTGCCAGCAGCGTAGTCAGCGGGGAGCTGTTTTTT.

The CDR3, as DNA: TGTGCCTGGAGCCAAAGAACAGGGGATCAGCCCCAGCATTTT. It translates to CAWSQRTGDQPQHF. The chain couples TRBV30 to TRBJ1-5; 7 nucleotides agree with TRBD1. The germline V gene has CDR1 GTSNPN and CDR2 SVGIG (reference sequence). The CDR3 has 14 residues. V was pared by 3 bases and J by 5 bases, with 7 bases of the junction left unmatched. Combining the CDR3 with reference TRBV30 and TRBJ1-5 gives the whole variable domain SQTIHQWPATLVQPVGSPLSLECTVEGTSNPNLYWYRQAAGRGLQLLFYSVGIGQISSEVPQNLSASRPQDRQFILSSKKLLLSDSGFYLCAWSQRTGDQPQHFGDGTRLSIL.

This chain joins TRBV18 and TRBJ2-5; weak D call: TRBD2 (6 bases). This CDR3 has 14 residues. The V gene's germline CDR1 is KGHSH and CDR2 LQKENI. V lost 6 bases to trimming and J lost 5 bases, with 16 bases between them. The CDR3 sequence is CASSTAGSGETQYF. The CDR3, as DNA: TGTGCCAGCTCTACGGCGGGGAGTGGGGAGACCCAGTACTTC. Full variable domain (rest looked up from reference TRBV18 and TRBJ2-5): NAGVMQNPRHLVRRRGQEARLRCSPMKGHSHVYWYRQLPEEGLKFMVYLQKENIIDESGMPKERFSAEFPKEGPSILRIQQVVRGDSAAYFCASSTAGSGETQYFGPGTRLLVL.

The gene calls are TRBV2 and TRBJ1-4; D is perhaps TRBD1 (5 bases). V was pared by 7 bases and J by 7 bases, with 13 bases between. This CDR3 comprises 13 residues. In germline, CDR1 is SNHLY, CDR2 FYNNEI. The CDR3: CASTISTVEKLFF. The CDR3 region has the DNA TGTGCCAGCACCATTTCGACAGTTGAAAAACTGTTTTTT.

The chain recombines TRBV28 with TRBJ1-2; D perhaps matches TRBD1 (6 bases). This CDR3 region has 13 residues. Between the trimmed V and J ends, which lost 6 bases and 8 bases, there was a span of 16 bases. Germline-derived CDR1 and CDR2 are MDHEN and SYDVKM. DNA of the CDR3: TGTGCCAGCAGGGGGGGGGCGGTGAGCGGCTACACCTTC. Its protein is CASRGGAVSGYTF.

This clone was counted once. The CDR3 spells CASSRLGRDSSGNTIYF. The CDR3 nucleotides are TGCGCCAGCAGTCGCCTCGGGCGGGACAGCTCTGGAAACACCATATATTTT. The chain links TRBV5-1 to TRBJ1-3; TRBD1 matches 7 bases. This CDR3 spans 17 amino acids. Trimming cost V 5 bases and J 0 bases; bases outside gene matches: 11. Per the germline V gene, CDR1 is SGHRS and CDR2 is YFSETQ. Drawing the rest from reference TRBV5-1 and TRBJ1-3, the complete variable domain is KAGVTQTPRYLIKTRGQQVTLSCSPISGHRSVSWYQQTPGQGLQFLFEYFSETQRNKGNFPGRFSGRQFSNSRSEMNVSTLELGDSALYLCASSRLGRDSSGNTIYFGEGSWLTVV.

CDR3 bases: TGCGCCAGCAGCGGGGACAGATCGAGCTCCTATAATTCACCCCTCCACTTT. The encoded protein is CASSGDRSSSYNSPLHF. The chain links TRBV5-1 to TRBJ1-6, with 7 bases that match TRBD1. CDR3 length equals 17 residues. Germline-derived CDR1 and CDR2 are SGHRS and YFSETQ. The trim removed 4 bases at V and 0 bases at J, leaving 7 bases unmatched.

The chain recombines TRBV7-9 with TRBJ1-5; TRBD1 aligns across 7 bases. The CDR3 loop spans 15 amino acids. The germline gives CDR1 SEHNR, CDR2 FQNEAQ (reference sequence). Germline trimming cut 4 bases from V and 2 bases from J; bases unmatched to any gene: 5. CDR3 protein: CASSSTGVGNQPQHF. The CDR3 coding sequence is TGTGCCAGCAGCTCTACAGGGGTCGGCAATCAGCCCCAGCATTTT. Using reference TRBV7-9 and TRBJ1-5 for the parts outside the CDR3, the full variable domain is DTGVSQNPRHKITKRGQNVTFRCDPISEHNRLYWYRQTLGQGPEFLTYFQNEAQLEKSRLLSDRFSAERPKGSFSTLEIQRTEQGDSAMYLCASSSTGVGNQPQHFGDGTRLSIL.

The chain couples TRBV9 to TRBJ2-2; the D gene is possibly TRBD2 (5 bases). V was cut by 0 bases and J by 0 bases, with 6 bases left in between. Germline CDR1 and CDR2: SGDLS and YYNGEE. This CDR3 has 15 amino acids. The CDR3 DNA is TGTGCCAGCAGCGTAGAAGCGGCGAACACCGGGGAGCTGTTTTTT. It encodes CASSVEAANTGELFF.

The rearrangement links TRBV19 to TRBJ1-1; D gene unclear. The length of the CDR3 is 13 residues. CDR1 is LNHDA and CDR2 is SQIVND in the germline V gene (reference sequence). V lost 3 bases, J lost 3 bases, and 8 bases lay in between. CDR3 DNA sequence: TGTGCCAGTAGTATGGCGCGGGACACTGAAGCTTTCTTT. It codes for CASSMARDTEAFF. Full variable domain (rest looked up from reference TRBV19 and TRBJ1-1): DGGITQSPKYLFRKEGQNVTLSCEQNLNHDAMYWYRQDPGQGLRLIYYSQIVNDFQKGDIAEGYSVSREKKESFPLTVTSAQKNPTAFYLCASSMARDTEAFFGQGTRLTVV.

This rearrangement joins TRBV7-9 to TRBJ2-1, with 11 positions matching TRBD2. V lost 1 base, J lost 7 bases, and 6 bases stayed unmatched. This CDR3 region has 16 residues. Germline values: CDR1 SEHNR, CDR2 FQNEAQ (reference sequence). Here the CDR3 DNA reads TGTGCCAGCAGCTTAGAGTTCGGGACTAGCGGTAATGAGCAGTTCTTC. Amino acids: CASSLEFGTSGNEQFF.

CDR3 region: CASSTTGYSNQPQHF. The CDR3 DNA reads TGTGCCAGTAGTACGACAGGGTATAGCAATCAGCCCCAGCATTTT. The chain is built from TRBV19 and TRBJ1-5, with TRBD1 matching over 7 bases. In germline, CDR1 is LNHDA, CDR2 SQIVND (reference sequence). The CDR3 consists of 15 residues. The trim removed 4 bases at V and 0 bases at J, leaving 3 bases unmatched.

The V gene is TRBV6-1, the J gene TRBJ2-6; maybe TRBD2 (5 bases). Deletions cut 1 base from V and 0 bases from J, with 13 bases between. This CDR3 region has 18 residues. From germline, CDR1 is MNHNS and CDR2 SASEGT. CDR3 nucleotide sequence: TGTGCCAGCAGTGAAGTGAGGGCCCGGATCTCTGGGGCCAACGTCCTGACTTTC. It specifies CASSEVRARISGANVLTF.

DNA of the CDR3: TGCGCCAGCAGCTTAGAACAGGGGGCGAACTATGGCTACACCTTC. It encodes CASSLEQGANYGYTF. The chain couples TRBV5-1 to TRBJ1-2; 9 bases line up with TRBD1. V lost 2 bases to trimming and J lost 2 bases; unmatched junction nucleotides: 4. The CDR3 contains 15 residues. Germline V CDR1 and CDR2: SGHRS, YFSETQ.

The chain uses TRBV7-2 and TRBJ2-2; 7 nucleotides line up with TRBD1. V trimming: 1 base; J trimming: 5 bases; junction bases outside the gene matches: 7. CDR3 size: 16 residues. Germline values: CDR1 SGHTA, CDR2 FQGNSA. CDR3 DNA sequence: TGTGCCAGCAGCTTAGGGGCACGCAGGGGGACCGGGGAGCTGTTTTTT. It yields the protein CASSLGARRGTGELFF.

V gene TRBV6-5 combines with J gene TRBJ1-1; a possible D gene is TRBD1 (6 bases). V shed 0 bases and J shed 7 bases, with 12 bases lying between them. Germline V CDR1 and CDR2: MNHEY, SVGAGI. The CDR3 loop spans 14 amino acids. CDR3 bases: TGTGCCAGCAGTTACTCGAGGGGGAGCGGTGAAGCTTTCTTT. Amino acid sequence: CASSYSRGSGEAFF.

The DNA of the CDR3 is TGCGCCAGCAGCTTGGTTAGCGGGAGGGCCAGTGAGCAGTTCTTC. It translates to CASSLVSGRASEQFF. The chain employs TRBV5-1 and TRBJ2-1; 11 bases match TRBD2. V lost 0 bases, J lost 9 bases, and 5 bases stayed unmatched. The V gene's germline CDR1 is SGHRS and CDR2 YFSETQ. The CDR3 is 15 residues long.

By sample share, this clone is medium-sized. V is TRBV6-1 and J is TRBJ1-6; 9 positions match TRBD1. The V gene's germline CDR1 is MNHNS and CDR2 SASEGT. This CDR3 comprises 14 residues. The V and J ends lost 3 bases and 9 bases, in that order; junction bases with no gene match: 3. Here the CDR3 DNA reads TGTGCCAGCAGTGAGGGGACAGGGAGTTCACCCCTCCACTTT. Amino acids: CASSEGTGSSPLHF.

DNA of the CDR3: TGTGCAAGTCGCTTCCTTGTTCCCCTCGACAGAGCCGAGACACGGTCCTACGAGCAGTACTTC. The encoded protein is CASRFLVPLDRAETRSYEQYF. The chain combines TRBV12-2 with TRBJ2-7; the table names TRBD1, a call not compared with the DNA. TRBV12-2 is given as a pseudogene. This CDR3 is built from 21 residues.

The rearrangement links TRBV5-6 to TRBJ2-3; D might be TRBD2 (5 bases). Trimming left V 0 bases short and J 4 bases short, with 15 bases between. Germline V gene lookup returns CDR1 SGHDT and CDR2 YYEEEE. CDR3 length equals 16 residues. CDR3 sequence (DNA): TGTGCCAGCAGCTTGGGGTGGGAGAAAAGGGCAGATACGCAGTATTTT. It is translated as CASSLGWEKRADTQYF.

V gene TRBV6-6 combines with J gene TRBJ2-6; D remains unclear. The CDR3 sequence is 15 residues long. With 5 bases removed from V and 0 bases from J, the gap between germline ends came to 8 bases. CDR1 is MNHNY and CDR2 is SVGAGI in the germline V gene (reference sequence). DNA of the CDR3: TGTGCCAGCAGTCCGGTGGTCTCTGGGGCCAACGTCCTGACTTTC. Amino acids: CASSPVVSGANVLTF.

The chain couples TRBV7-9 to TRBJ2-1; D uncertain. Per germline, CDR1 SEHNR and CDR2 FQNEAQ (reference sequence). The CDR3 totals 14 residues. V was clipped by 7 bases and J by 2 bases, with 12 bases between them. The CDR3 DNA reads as TGTGCCAGCACCTTGCAGGCCCCCTACAATGAGCAGTTCTTC. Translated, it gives CASTLQAPYNEQFF.

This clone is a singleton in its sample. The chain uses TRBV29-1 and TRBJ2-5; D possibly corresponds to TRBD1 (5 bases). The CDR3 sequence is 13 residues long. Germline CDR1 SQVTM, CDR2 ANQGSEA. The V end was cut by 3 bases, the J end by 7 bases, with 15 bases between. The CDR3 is CSVERTGQGTQYF. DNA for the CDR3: TGCAGCGTTGAGAGAACGGGCCAGGGGACCCAGTACTTC.